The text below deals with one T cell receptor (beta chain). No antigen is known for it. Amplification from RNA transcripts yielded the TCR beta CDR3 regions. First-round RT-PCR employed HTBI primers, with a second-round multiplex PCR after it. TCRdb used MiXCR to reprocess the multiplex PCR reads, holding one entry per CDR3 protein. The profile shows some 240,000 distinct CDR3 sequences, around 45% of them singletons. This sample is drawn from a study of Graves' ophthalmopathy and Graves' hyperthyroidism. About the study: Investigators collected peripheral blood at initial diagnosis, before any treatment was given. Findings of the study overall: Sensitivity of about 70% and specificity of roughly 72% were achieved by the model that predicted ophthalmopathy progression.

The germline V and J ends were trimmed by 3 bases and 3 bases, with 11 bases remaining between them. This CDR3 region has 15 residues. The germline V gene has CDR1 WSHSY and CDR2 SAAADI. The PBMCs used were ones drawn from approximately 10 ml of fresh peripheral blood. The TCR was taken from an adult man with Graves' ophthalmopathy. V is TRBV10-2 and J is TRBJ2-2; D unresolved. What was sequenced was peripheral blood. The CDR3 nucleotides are TGCGCCAGCAGTGATATTCGATCTGACACCGGGGAGCTGTTTTTT. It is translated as CASSDIRSDTGELFF.